Below, 30 T cell receptor beta chains from the same sample are listed, as sequenced in a study of tumor and adjacent non-tumor tissue in lung cancer. The library came from three nested PCR rounds adapted from ARM-PCR protocols. MiXCR, run by TCRdb on the multiplex PCR reads, gives a single entry per CDR3 protein. The table shows 90,000 to 120,000 distinct CDR3 sequences, with 60% to 80% occurring only once. RNA was extracted from bulk tissue without any cell sorting. Distant lung tissue was collected more than 3 cm away from the tumor edge. Source material: distant non-tumor lung tissue. Receptors originate from a man aged 25 to 40 with non-small cell lung cancer.

Comment on this clonotype: Possible read error: a much larger clone is one base away. This CDR3 fails to terminate in the conserved phenylalanine or tryptophan, so it likely reflects a read error. The chain couples TRBV13 to TRBJ1-1; no clear D gene. Germline assignment: CDR1 PRHDT and CDR2 FYEKMQ (reference sequence). V dropped 4 bases and J dropped 0 bases, with 3 bases sitting between them. The CDR3 sequence is 12 residues long. The CDR3, as DNA: TGTGCCAGCAGCTCGGTGAACACTGAAGCTTTCTTA. Protein: CASSSVNTEAFL.

Only one count was recorded for this clonotype. The chain joins TRBV21-1 to TRBJ2-7. TRBV21-1 is noted as a pseudogene. The CDR3 is made up of 12 amino acids. The CDR3 region is CASSEGQEEQYF. DNA for the CDR3: TGTGCCAGCAGCGAAGGGCAGGAGGAGCAGTACTTC.

This clonotype has a count of ten or more. V is TRBV6-5 and J is TRBJ2-2; D is unclear. V lost 0 bases, J lost 4 bases, and 3 bases lay in between. The CDR3 contains 13 residues. Germline V CDR1 and CDR2: MNHEY, SVGAGI. Here the CDR3 reads CASSYSPTGELFF. The CDR3 bases are TGTGCCAGCAGTTACTCCCCCACCGGGGAGCTGTTTTTT.

Comment on this clonotype: A much larger clone lies one base from this, so it may be a read error. J is TRBJ1-2 and V is TRBV6-5, with D perhaps TRBD1 (5 bases). CDR3 length: 16 residues. Trimming cost V 0 bases and J 4 bases, with 15 bases left between them. Germline V CDR1 and CDR2: MNHEY, SVGAGI. The CDR3 sequence is CASSYSAGWNSYGYTF. DNA of the CDR3: TGTGCCAGCAGTTACTCCGCAGGGTGGAACAGCTATGGCTACACCTTC.

The sample holds many counts of this clonotype. The genes are TRBV29-1 and TRBJ2-2, with TRBD1 matching over 7 bases. This CDR3 region has 14 residues. Germline CDR1 and CDR2: SQVTM and ANQGSEA. J gave up 1 base and V 6 bases, and 5 bases lay outside the gene matches. Here the CDR3 DNA reads TGCAGCGTGTTCCGGGACAGGAACACCGGGGAGCTGTTTTTT. The encoded protein is CSVFRDRNTGELFF.

Notes on this clonotype: A much larger clone lies one base from this, so it may be a read error. The V and J genes are TRBV12-3 or TRBV12-4 and TRBJ1-2; TRBD1 aligns across 8 bases. This CDR3 is 17 amino acids long. The CDR3 nucleotides are TGTGCCGGCAGTGATCTACATGGACAGGGACTAGTTTATTGCTACACCTTC. This translates into CAGSDLHGQGLVYCYTF.

A few counts support this clonotype. This may be a read error, as it is one base from a much larger clone. The chain couples TRBV4-1 to TRBJ2-1; D may correspond to TRBD1 or TRBD2 (5 bases each). The CDR3 consists of 14 residues. CDR1 MGHRA and CDR2 YSYEKL come from the germline V gene. CDR3 loop: CTSSPRGTYNEQFF. The CDR3 DNA sequence: TGCACCAGCAGCCCCCGGGGCACCTACAATGAGCAGTTCTTC.

For this clonotype: This may arise from a read error, as a much more abundant clone is one base away. Written as DNA, the CDR3 is TGCGCCAGCAGCCTCGGTAGGAAGAGCAATCAGCCCCAGCATTTT. Translation gives CASSLGRKSNQPQHF. This sequence joins TRBV4-3 and TRBJ1-5; D not resolved. The V end lost 4 bases, the J end lost 1 base, and 11 bases lay between the germline ends. Germline CDR1 is LGHNA and CDR2 is YSLEER. CDR3 length: 15 residues.

J is TRBJ1-2 and V is TRBV20-1, with 7 bases identical to TRBD1. Germline loops: CDR1 DFQATT, CDR2 SNEGSKA (reference sequence). The CDR3 runs 15 residues. V lost 6 bases, J lost 5 bases, and 15 bases stayed unmatched. The CDR3 sequence: CSARERGRSPYGYTF. The CDR3 DNA sequence: TGCAGTGCGCGGGAAAGGGGGCGCAGTCCGTATGGCTACACCTTC.

The rearrangement uses TRBV29-1 and TRBJ2-2, with TRBD2 as a possible D gene (6 bases). Deletions cut 4 bases from V and 9 bases from J, with 24 bases between. Germline V CDR1 and CDR2: SQVTM, ANQGSEA. The CDR3 is 16 residues long. CDR3 nucleotides: TGCAGCGTTGGTCAACCGGGAGTTGTTCTGACCAGGGAGCTGTTTTTT. It codes for CSVGQPGVVLTRELFF.

Regarding this clonotype: The CDR3 does not close with the conserved phenylalanine or tryptophan, likely indicating a read error. Because the CDR3's place on the DNA is in doubt, the DNA is left out and the CDR3 is given as listed by TCRdb. V usage is TRBV12-3 or TRBV12-4 and J usage is TRBJ1-5; the DNA was not used to check the table's D call, TRBD1. The CDR3 is 14 residues long, counting both termini. CDR3 residues: CASSFGTGIQPEHS.

The rearrangement uses TRBV11-2 and TRBJ1-5, with 7 nucleotides matching TRBD1. The germline V gene has CDR1 SGHAT and CDR2 FQNNGV. The junction had 9 bases not matched to a gene; V was cut back by 7 bases and J by 6 bases. The CDR3 is 14 residues long. CDR3 nucleotide sequence: TGTGCCAGCAATTCCACAGGGGAACGTCAGCCCCAGCATTTT. Its translation: CASNSTGERQPQHF.

This clonotype was seen once. The rearrangement links TRBV12-3 or TRBV12-4 to TRBJ2-7; D possibly matches TRBD1 or TRBD2 (6 bases each). This CDR3 comprises 13 residues. V shed 8 bases and J shed 5 bases, with 16 bases lying between them. The CDR3 DNA sequence: TGTGCCAGCTATTCGGGGGCAGTAAACGAGCAGTACTTC. Amino acid sequence: CASYSGAVNEQYF.

Concerning this clonotype itself: Being one base from a much bigger clone, this may be a read error. The final CDR3 position lacks the conserved phenylalanine or tryptophan, pointing to a likely read error. The chain links TRBV5-5 to TRBJ2-5; D is unresolved. V gave up 2 bases and J gave up 1 base, with 9 bases separating them. CDR3 length: 14 amino acids. The germline V gene encodes CDR1 SGHKS and CDR2 YYEKEE (reference sequence). CDR3 sequence (DNA): TGTGCCAGCAGCTTTCAGCGAACCCAAGAGACCCAGTACCTC. Translation gives CASSFQRTQETQYL.

With respect to this clonotype: A much larger clone lies one base from this, so it may be a read error. The chain is built from TRBV5-4 and TRBJ2-1; 7 bases map to TRBD2. The CDR3 has 12 residues. Germline CDR1 is SGHNT and CDR2 is YYREEE (reference sequence). The CDR3: CTSSREGREQFF. CDR3 in DNA: TGTACCAGCAGTAGGGAGGGCCGAGAGCAGTTCTTC.

This clonotype has just a few counts. The germline gene is not matched at one end of the junction; a read error may be the cause. The chain is built from TRBV12-3 or TRBV12-4 and TRBJ2-2; D possibly corresponds to TRBD2 (6 bases). CDR3 length equals 17 residues. CDR3 sequence: CVSSLWGGAWNTGELFF. CDR3 coding DNA: TGCGTCAGCAGCCTGTGGGGAGGCGCATGGAACACCGGGGAGCTGTTTTTT.

The chain combines TRBV20-1 with TRBJ1-1; possibly TRBD1 for D (5 bases). CDR1 DFQATT and CDR2 SNEGSKA come from the germline V gene (reference sequence). The germline V and J ends were trimmed by 6 bases and 11 bases, with 16 bases remaining between them. This CDR3 comprises 11 residues. CDR3 loop: CSAEELRQAFF. CDR3 DNA sequence: TGCAGTGCCGAAGAGCTTCGACAGGCTTTCTTT.

The sample holds many counts of this clonotype. The rearrangement links TRBV6-6 to TRBJ2-7; a possible D gene is TRBD2 (5 bases). CDR3 size: 15 residues. V lost 2 bases and J lost 6, with 17 bases in between. Looked up from germline, CDR1 is MNHNY and CDR2 is SVGAGI (reference sequence). This CDR3 is CASSYPAQGRREQYF. CDR3 nucleotide sequence: TGTGCCAGCAGTTACCCGGCCCAAGGGAGACGCGAGCAGTACTTC.

With respect to this clonotype: A much larger clonotype is one base distant, so this may be a read error. V gene TRBV29-1 combines with J gene TRBJ1-1, with D perhaps TRBD1 (5 bases). Germline loops: CDR1 SQVTM, CDR2 ANQGSEA. The CDR3 has 13 amino acids. V lost 6 bases and J 3 bases, leaving 14 bases between the germline ends. The CDR3 here is CSVGGKTDTEAFF. As DNA, the CDR3 is TGCAGCGTGGGGGGAAAGACGGACACTGAAGCTTTCTTT.

V is TRBV11-3 and J is TRBJ2-7; 8 positions agree with TRBD1. The germline CDR1 and CDR2 sequences are SGHNT and YENEEA. The V and J ends lost 6 bases and 10 bases, in that order; junction bases with no gene match: 11. The CDR3 is 13 amino acids. The DNA of the CDR3 is TGTGCCAGCAGTCTCGGGACAGGAGTCTACCAGTACTTC. It is translated as CASSLGTGVYQYF.

As to this clonotype: This could be a read error, since a much larger clone is one nucleotide away. The rearrangement links TRBV6-6 to TRBJ2-3, with 9 bases matching TRBD1. The CDR3 length is 14 residues. The V gene end was trimmed by 5 bases and the J gene end by 4 bases; junction bases not matched to a gene: 4. Germline V gene data show CDR1 as MNHNY and CDR2 as SVGAGI (reference sequence). CDR3 sequence: CASSRTGGADTQYF. The CDR3 DNA is TGTGCCAGCAGTAGAACAGGGGGCGCAGATACGCAGTATTTT.

This clonotype ranks as medium-sized. J is TRBJ2-3 and V is TRBV5-1, with 7 nucleotides matching TRBD1. V dropped 4 bases and J dropped 1; count of bases not matched to a gene: 3. CDR3 length: 14 amino acids. The germline CDR1 and CDR2 sequences are SGHRS and YFSETQ. The CDR3 DNA reads TGCGCCAGCAGCCGAGGACAGGGCACAGATACGCAGTATTTT. Its translation: CASSRGQGTDTQYF.

This chain joins TRBV6-1 and TRBJ2-1; D is possibly TRBD1 or TRBD2 (6 bases each). Deletions cut 5 bases from V and 10 bases from J, with 27 bases between. Germline assignment: CDR1 MNHNS and CDR2 SASEGT. The CDR3 runs 17 residues. CDR3 protein: CASSSARGGGIVREQFF. Here the CDR3 DNA reads TGTGCCAGCAGTTCTGCCCGCGGAGGGGGAATAGTGAGGGAGCAGTTCTTC.

In regard to this clonotype: At one of its ends the junction is not consistent with the germline gene, which may arise from a read error. The CDR3 loop reads CSPVLQGGPDKQYF. The CDR3 bases are TGTAGCCCCGTCCTGCAGGGTGGTCCAGATAAACAGTATTTT. This chain joins TRBV29-1 and TRBJ2-3, with D possibly being TRBD1 (5 bases). The CDR3 has 14 residues. Germline-derived CDR1 and CDR2 are SQVTM and ANQGSEA.

V is TRBV12-3 or TRBV12-4 and J is TRBJ1-2, with D perhaps TRBD1 (5 bases). The CDR3 runs 14 residues. Here the CDR3 reads CANSLSGAGYGYTF. The CDR3 DNA sequence: TGTGCTAACAGTTTAAGCGGGGCTGGTTATGGCTACACCTTC.

On this clonotype itself: A much larger clonotype is one base distant, so this may be a read error. The chain couples TRBV5-4 to TRBJ1-2, with TRBD1 as a possible D gene (5 bases). This CDR3 has 14 amino acids. Germline CDR1 reads SGHNT; CDR2 reads YYREEE (reference sequence). The CDR3 nucleotides read TGTGCCAGCGGCTTGGTAGGGGTCTATAGGGGCTACACCTTC. Its translation: CASGLVGVYRGYTF.

As concerns this clonotype: As the CDR3 is not closed by the conserved phenylalanine or tryptophan, this likely results from a read error. The rearrangement links TRBV20-1 to TRBJ2-7; 8 bases fit TRBD2. The CDR3 extends over 13 amino acids. V trimming: 7 bases; J trimming: 3 bases; junction bases outside the gene matches: 8. CDR1 and CDR2 (germline): DFQATT, SNEGSKA (reference sequence). CDR3 protein: CSVRSSGGYEQYL. The CDR3 DNA follows: TGCAGTGTTAGGTCCAGCGGGGGCTACGAGCAGTACCTC.

In the case of this clonotype: An end of the junction differs from the germline gene, which may be a read error. This chain links TRBV6-5 with TRBJ1-1, with 8 bases lining up with TRBD1. This CDR3 is built from 13 residues. Germline CDR1 and CDR2: MNHEY and SVGAGI. CDR3 DNA sequence: TGTGTCAGCAGTTACGGGACAGGTAATGAAGTTTTCTTT. Amino acid sequence: CVSSYGTGNEVFF.

With respect to this clonotype: Germline is not matched at one junction end, which may reflect a read error. The chain recombines TRBV11-2 with TRBJ2-5, with unresolved D. The CDR3 covers 14 residues. In germline, CDR1 is SGHAT, CDR2 FQNNGV. DNA for the CDR3: TGTGCCAGCAGCCCTCTGCCAGTGTGTGAGATCCAGTACTTC. Its translation: CASSPLPVCEIQYF.

This clonotype has just a few counts. The chain uses TRBV6-1 and TRBJ2-5, with 8 bases lining up with TRBD1. There are 17 residues in the CDR3. V shed 2 bases, J shed 7 bases, and the junction held 15 bases outside the gene matches. Germline CDR1 and CDR2: MNHNS and SASEGT. This CDR3 reads CASSETCAGGIGGTQYF. As DNA, the CDR3 is TGTGCCAGCAGTGAAACTTGCGCAGGGGGCATCGGAGGGACCCAGTACTTC.